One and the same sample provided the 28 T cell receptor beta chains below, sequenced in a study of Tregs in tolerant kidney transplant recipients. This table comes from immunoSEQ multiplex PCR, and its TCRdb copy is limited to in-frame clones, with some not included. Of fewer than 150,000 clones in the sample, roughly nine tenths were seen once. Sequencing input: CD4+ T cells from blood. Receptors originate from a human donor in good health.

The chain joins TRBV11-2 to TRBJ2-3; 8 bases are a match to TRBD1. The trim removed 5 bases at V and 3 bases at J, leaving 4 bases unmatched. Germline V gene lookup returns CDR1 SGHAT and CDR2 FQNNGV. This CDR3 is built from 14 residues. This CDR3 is CASSMDRVTDTQYF. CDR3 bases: TGTGCCAGCAGCATGGACAGGGTGACAGATACGCAGTATTTT.

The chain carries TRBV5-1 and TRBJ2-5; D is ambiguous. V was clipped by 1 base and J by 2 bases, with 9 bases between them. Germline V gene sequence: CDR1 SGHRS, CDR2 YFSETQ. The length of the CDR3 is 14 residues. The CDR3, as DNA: TGCGCCAGCAGCTTGACCGGACCGCAAGAGACCCAGTACTTC. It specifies CASSLTGPQETQYF.

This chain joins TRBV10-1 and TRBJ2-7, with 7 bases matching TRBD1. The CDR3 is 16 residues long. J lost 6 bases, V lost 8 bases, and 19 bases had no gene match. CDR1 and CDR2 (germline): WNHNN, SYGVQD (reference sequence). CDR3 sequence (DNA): TGCGCCAGCTCTGCGACCCAGGGACAGCGACGGGGCGAGCAGTACTTC. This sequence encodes CASSATQGQRRGEQYF.

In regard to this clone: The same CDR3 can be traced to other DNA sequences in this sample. CDR3 region: CAWSVGTSGNTIYF. CDR3 coding DNA: TGTGCCTGGAGTGTAGGGACTTCGGGAAACACCATATATTTT. This chain links TRBV30 with TRBJ1-3; TRBD1 might be the D (5 bases). The ends were cut back, 0 bases at V and 4 bases at J, with 10 bases in the middle. The germline gives CDR1 GTSNPN, CDR2 SVGIG (reference sequence). This CDR3 spans 14 amino acids. Full variable domain (outside the CDR3, taken from reference TRBV30 and TRBJ1-3): SQTIHQWPATLVQPVGSPLSLECTVEGTSNPNLYWYRQAAGRGLQLLFYSVGIGQISSEVPQNLSASRPQDRQFILSSKKLLLSDSGFYLCAWSVGTSGNTIYFGEGSWLTVV.

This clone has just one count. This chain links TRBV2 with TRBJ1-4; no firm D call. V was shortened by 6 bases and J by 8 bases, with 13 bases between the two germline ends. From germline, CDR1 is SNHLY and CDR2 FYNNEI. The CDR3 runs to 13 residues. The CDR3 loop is CASSPREREKLFF. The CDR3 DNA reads TGTGCCAGCAGCCCCAGAGAACGAGAAAAACTGTTTTTT.

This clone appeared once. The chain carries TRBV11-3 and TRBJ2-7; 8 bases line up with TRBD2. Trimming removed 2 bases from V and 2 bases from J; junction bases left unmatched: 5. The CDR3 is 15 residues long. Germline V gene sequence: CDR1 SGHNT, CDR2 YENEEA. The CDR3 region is CASSLRAGGPYEQYF. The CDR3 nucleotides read TGTGCCAGCAGCTTAAGGGCGGGGGGACCCTACGAGCAGTACTTC.

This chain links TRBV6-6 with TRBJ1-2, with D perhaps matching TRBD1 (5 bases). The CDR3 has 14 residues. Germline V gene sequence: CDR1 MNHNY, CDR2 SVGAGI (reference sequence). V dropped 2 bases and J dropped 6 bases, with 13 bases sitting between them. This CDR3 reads CASSYQGEKDGYTF. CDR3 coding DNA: TGTGCCAGCAGTTACCAGGGAGAGAAGGATGGCTACACCTTC.

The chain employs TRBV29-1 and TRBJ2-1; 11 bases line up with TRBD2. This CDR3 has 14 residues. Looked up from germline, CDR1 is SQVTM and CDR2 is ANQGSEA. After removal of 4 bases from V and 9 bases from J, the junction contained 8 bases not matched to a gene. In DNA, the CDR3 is TGCAGCGTTGTTAGCGGGGGGGCTTTTGGTGAGCAGTTCTTC. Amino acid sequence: CSVVSGGAFGEQFF.

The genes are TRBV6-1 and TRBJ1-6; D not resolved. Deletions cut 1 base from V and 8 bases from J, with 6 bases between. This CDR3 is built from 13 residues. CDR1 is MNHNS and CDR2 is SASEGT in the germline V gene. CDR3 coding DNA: TGTGCCAGCAGTGAAGACGGGGATTCACCCCTCCACTTT. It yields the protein CASSEDGDSPLHF.

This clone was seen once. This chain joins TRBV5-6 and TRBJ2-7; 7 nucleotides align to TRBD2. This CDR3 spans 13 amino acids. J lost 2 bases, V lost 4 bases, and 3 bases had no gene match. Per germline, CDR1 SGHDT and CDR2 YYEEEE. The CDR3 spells CASSLSGAYEQYF. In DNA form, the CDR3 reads TGTGCCAGCAGCCTCAGCGGGGCCTACGAGCAGTACTTC.

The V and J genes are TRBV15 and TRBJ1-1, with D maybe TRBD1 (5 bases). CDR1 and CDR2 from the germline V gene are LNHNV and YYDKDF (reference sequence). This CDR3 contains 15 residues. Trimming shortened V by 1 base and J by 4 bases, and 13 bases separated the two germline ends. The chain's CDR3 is CATSRAAGLSTEAFF. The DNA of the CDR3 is TGTGCCACCAGCAGAGCCGCAGGGCTATCCACTGAAGCTTTCTTT.

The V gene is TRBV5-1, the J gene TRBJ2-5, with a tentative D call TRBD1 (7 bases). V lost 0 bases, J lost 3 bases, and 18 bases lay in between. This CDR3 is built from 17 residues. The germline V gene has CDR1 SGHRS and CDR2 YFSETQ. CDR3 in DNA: TGCGCCAGCAGCTTGGTTGTCGGGGCAGGGGGGAAAGAGACCCAGTACTTC. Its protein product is CASSLVVGAGGKETQYF.

The CDR3 spells CASSPQGQGAGGEAFF. In DNA form, the CDR3 reads TGTGCCAGCAGCCCACAGGGACAGGGGGCTGGTGGCGAAGCTTTCTTT. This chain connects TRBV7-3 to TRBJ1-1, with 12 nucleotides matching TRBD1. Trimming took 5 bases from V and 8 from J; bases not matched to a gene: 12. Germline V CDR1 and CDR2: SGHTA, FQGTGA. There are 16 residues in the CDR3.

CDR3 protein: CASLAVGLGEQYF. The CDR3 DNA follows: TGTGCCAGTTTAGCCGTTGGGCTAGGGGAGCAGTACTTC. V usage is TRBV25-1 and J usage is TRBJ2-7, with unresolved D. The germline gives CDR1 MGHDK, CDR2 SYGVNS. This CDR3 comprises 13 residues. V shed 9 bases and J shed 7 bases, with 19 bases lying between them.

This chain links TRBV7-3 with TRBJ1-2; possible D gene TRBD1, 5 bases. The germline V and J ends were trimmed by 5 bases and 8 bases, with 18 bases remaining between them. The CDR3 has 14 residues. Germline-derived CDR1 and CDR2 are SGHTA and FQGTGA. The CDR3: CASSPGTDALGYTF. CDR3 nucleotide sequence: TGTGCCAGCAGCCCCGGGACGGACGCTCTCGGCTACACCTTC.

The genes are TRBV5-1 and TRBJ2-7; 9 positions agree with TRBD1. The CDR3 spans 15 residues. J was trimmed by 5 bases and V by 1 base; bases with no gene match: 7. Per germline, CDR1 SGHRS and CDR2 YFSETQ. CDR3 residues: CASSLRGTGFHEQYF. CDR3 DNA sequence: TGCGCCAGCAGCTTGCGGGGGACAGGGTTCCACGAGCAGTACTTC.

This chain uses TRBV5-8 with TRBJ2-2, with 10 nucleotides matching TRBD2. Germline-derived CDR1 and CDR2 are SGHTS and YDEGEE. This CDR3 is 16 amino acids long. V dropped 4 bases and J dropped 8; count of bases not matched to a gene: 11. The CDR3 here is CASSRTSGSQTGELFF. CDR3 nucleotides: TGTGCCAGCAGCCGGACTAGCGGAAGTCAAACAGGGGAGCTGTTTTTT.

The CDR3 DNA reads TGTGCCAGCAGCTTAGGGTCAGGGTTTCAGGAAAAACTGTTTTTT. The encoded protein is CASSLGSGFQEKLFF. V usage is TRBV11-2 and J usage is TRBJ1-4; possible D gene TRBD1, 5 bases. Germline-derived CDR1 and CDR2 are SGHAT and FQNNGV. V was cut by 1 base and J by 8 bases, with 14 bases left in between. This CDR3 comprises 15 residues.

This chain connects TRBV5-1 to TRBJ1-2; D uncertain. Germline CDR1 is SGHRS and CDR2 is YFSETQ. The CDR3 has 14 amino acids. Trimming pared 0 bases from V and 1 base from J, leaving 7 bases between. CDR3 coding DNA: TGCGCCAGCAGCTTGGAGGTGGTTAACTATGGCTACACCTTC. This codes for CASSLEVVNYGYTF. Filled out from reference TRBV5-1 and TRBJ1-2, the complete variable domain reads KAGVTQTPRYLIKTRGQQVTLSCSPISGHRSVSWYQQTPGQGLQFLFEYFSETQRNKGNFPGRFSGRQFSNSRSEMNVSTLELGDSALYLCASSLEVVNYGYTFGSGTRLTVV.

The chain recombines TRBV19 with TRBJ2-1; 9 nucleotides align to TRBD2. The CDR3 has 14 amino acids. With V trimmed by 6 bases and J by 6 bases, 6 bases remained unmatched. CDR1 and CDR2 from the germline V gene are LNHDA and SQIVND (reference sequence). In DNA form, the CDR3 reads TGTGCCAGTAGGAGTAGCGGGAGAGGCAATGAGCAGTTCTTC. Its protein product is CASRSSGRGNEQFF. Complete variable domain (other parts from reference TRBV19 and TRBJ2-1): DGGITQSPKYLFRKEGQNVTLSCEQNLNHDAMYWYRQDPGQGLRLIYYSQIVNDFQKGDIAEGYSVSREKKESFPLTVTSAQKNPTAFYLCASRSSGRGNEQFFGPGTRLTVL.

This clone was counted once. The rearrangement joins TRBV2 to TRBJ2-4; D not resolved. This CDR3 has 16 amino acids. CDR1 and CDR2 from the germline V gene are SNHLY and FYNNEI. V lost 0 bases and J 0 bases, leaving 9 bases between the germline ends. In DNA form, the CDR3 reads TGTGCCAGCAGTGAAGCGCTTGGCGCAGCCAAAAACATTCAGTACTTC. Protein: CASSEALGAAKNIQYF.

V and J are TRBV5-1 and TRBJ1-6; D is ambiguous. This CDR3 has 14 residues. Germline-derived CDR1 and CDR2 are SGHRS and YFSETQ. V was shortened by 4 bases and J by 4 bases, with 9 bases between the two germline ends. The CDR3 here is CASSPLGYNSPLHF. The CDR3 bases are TGCGCCAGCAGCCCCTTGGGTTATAATTCACCCCTCCACTTT.

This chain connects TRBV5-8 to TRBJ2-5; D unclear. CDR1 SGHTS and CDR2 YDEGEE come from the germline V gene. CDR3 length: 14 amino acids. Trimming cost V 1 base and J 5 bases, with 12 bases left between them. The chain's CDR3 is CASSLYQGRETQYF. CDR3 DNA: TGTGCCAGCAGCTTGTATCAAGGCCGGGAGACCCAGTACTTC.

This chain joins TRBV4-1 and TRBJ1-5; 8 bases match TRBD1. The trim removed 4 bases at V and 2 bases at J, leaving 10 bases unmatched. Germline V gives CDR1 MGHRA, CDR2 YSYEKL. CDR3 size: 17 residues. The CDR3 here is CASSRSSLTGGNQPQHF. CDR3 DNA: TGCGCCAGCAGCCGCTCGTCCCTGACAGGGGGCAATCAGCCCCAGCATTTT.

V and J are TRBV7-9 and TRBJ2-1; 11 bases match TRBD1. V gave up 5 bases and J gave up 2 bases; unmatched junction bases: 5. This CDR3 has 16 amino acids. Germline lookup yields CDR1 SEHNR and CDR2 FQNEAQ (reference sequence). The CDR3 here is CASSPGTGGPYNEQFF. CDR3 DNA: TGTGCCAGCAGCCCCGGGACAGGGGGACCCTACAATGAGCAGTTCTTC.

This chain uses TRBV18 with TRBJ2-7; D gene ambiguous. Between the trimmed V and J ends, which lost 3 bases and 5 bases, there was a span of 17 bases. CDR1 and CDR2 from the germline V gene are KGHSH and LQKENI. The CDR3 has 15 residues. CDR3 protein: CASSPPGPLRDEQYF. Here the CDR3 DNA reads TGTGCCAGCTCACCCCCGGGCCCCCTTCGAGACGAGCAGTACTTC.

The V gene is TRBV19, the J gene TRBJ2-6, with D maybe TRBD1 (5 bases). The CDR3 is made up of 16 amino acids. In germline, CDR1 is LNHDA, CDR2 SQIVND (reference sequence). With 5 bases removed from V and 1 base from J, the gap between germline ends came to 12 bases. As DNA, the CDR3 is TGTGCCAGTAGTTTGCTCAGGGAATCTGGGGCCAACGTCCTGACTTTC. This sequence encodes CASSLLRESGANVLTF.

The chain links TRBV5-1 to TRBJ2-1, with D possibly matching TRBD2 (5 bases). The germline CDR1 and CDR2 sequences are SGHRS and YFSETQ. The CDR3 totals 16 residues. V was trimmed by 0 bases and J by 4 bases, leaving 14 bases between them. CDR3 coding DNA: TGCGCCAGCAGCTTGGGTAGCGAGGTTTGGTACAATGAGCAGTTCTTC. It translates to CASSLGSEVWYNEQFF. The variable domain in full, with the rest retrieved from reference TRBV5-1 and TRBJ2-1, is KAGVTQTPRYLIKTRGQQVTLSCSPISGHRSVSWYQQTPGQGLQFLFEYFSETQRNKGNFPGRFSGRQFSNSRSEMNVSTLELGDSALYLCASSLGSEVWYNEQFFGPGTRLTVL.